A single sample gave rise to the 16 T cell receptor beta chains below, sequenced in a study of beta chain features in type 1 diabetes. The study, taken as a whole, reports: Shorter TCRB CDR3s, moderately but significantly so, were found in Type 1 diabetes patients in all four CD4+ subsets.

These receptors have no known antigen. The sequenced template was cDNA made from the entire isolated RNA. This table comes from immunoSEQ multiplex PCR, and its TCRdb copy is limited to in-frame clones, with some not included. The sample yields 680,000 or so clones, roughly an eighth seen once. Sequenced input: naive CD4+ T cells from blood. These receptors were taken from a man between 18 and 29 years old with type 1 diabetes.

The chain is built from TRBV14 and TRBJ2-1; 7 nucleotides match TRBD1. V was clipped by 4 bases and J by 2 bases; unmatched bases: 8. CDR1 is SGHDN, CDR2 FVKESK, per germline. This CDR3 is built from 16 residues. The CDR3 loop reads CASSPLPDRPYNEQFF. In DNA form, the CDR3 reads TGTGCCAGCAGCCCACTGCCGGACAGGCCCTACAATGAGCAGTTCTTC.

The chain employs TRBV5-1 and TRBJ2-1, with 11 positions matching TRBD1. The CDR3 loop spans 15 amino acids. V was clipped by 4 bases and J by 7 bases; unmatched bases: 7. In germline, CDR1 is SGHRS, CDR2 YFSETQ. The CDR3 reads CASSEWTGGMNEQFF. In DNA, the CDR3 is TGCGCCAGCAGCGAATGGACAGGGGGCATGAATGAGCAGTTCTTC.

The rearrangement uses TRBV19 and TRBJ1-5; possibly TRBD1 for D (6 bases). The CDR3 has 14 residues. V was pared by 5 bases and J by 4 bases, with 12 bases between. The V gene's germline CDR1 is LNHDA and CDR2 SQIVND (reference sequence). Here the CDR3 reads CASSPTGPNQPQHF. Written as DNA, the CDR3 is TGTGCCAGTAGTCCGACAGGTCCTAATCAGCCCCAGCATTTT.

This clone has more than one count but fewer than ten. This sequence joins TRBV5-1 and TRBJ2-1, with D possibly matching TRBD2 (6 bases). CDR3 length: 15 amino acids. V was clipped by 2 bases and J by 8 bases, with 17 bases between them. Germline CDR1 and CDR2: SGHRS and YFSETQ. The chain's CDR3 is CASSFGGARWDEQFF. CDR3 in DNA: TGCGCCAGCAGCTTCGGAGGGGCCAGGTGGGATGAGCAGTTCTTC.

The rearrangement links TRBV5-1 to TRBJ2-5; D not resolved. Germline-derived CDR1 and CDR2 are SGHRS and YFSETQ. The CDR3 loop spans 14 amino acids. The V and J ends lost 0 bases and 5 bases respectively, with 11 bases between them. CDR3 sequence: CASSLEGPWETQYF. Written as DNA, the CDR3 is TGCGCCAGCAGCTTGGAGGGTCCGTGGGAGACCCAGTACTTC.

The rearrangement links TRBV7-9 to TRBJ2-7; D gene unclear. This CDR3 contains 14 residues. Germline V gene sequence: CDR1 SEHNR, CDR2 FQNEAQ (reference sequence). Trimming pared 1 base from V and 7 bases from J, leaving 14 bases between. The CDR3 is CASSLVVGPAEQYF. Written as DNA, the CDR3 is TGTGCCAGCAGCTTAGTGGTAGGGCCCGCAGAGCAGTACTTC.

This clone was recorded a few times. This chain joins TRBV14 and TRBJ2-2; 11 positions match TRBD1. The germline V gene has CDR1 SGHDN and CDR2 FVKESK. The CDR3 runs 17 residues. The J segment lost 7 bases and the V segment lost 0 bases, leaving 7 bases of the junction unmatched. The CDR3 DNA follows: TGTGCCAGCAGCCAAGAGCCGGGACAGGGGGACTTCGGGGAGCTGTTTTTT. Translated: CASSQEPGQGDFGELFF.

The chain couples TRBV9 to TRBJ2-1; D is uncertain. Trimming pared 4 bases from V and 3 bases from J, leaving 11 bases between. The CDR3 extends over 14 amino acids. Germline V gene sequence: CDR1 SGDLS, CDR2 YYNGEE. CDR3 DNA: TGTGCCAGCAGCACGAGCCAGGTCTACAATGAGCAGTTCTTC. Its translation: CASSTSQVYNEQFF.

In its sample, this clone was seen a few times. The genes are TRBV15 and TRBJ2-5, with 10 bases identical to TRBD2. Germline values: CDR1 LNHNV, CDR2 YYDKDF (reference sequence). The trim removed 2 bases at V and 1 base at J, leaving 4 bases unmatched. The length of the CDR3 is 16 residues. The CDR3 here is CATSRSIAGGQETQYF. CDR3 in DNA: TGTGCCACCAGCAGATCTATAGCGGGGGGCCAAGAGACCCAGTACTTC.

This rearrangement joins TRBV19 to TRBJ2-3; D possibly uses TRBD1 or TRBD2 (5 bases each). The V gene lost 8 bases and the J gene lost 0 bases, with 18 bases spanning the gap. Germline CDR1 and CDR2: LNHDA and SQIVND (reference sequence). The CDR3 consists of 16 residues. As DNA, the CDR3 is TGTGCCAGTGCACCGGTGACGGGGACCAGCACAGATACGCAGTATTTT. Translating it yields CASAPVTGTSTDTQYF.

The rearrangement links TRBV28 to TRBJ1-1, with a weak D call TRBD1 (5 bases). Trimming took off 6 bases at V and 1 base at J, with 12 bases between the two ends. This CDR3 region has 14 residues. Germline V gives CDR1 MDHEN, CDR2 SYDVKM. This CDR3 is CASSPGLRNTEAFF. The CDR3 nucleotides read TGTGCCAGCAGCCCGGGACTGCGGAACACTGAAGCTTTCTTT.

The V and J genes are TRBV7-9 and TRBJ1-2; D call uncertain. The CDR3 is made up of 13 amino acids. Trimming pared 5 bases from V and 7 bases from J, leaving 14 bases between. The germline gives CDR1 SEHNR, CDR2 FQNEAQ (reference sequence). Written as DNA, the CDR3 is TGTGCCAGCAGCCTAGAGGGAGGGTTTGGCTACACCTTC. Amino acids: CASSLEGGFGYTF. Full variable domain (outside the CDR3, taken from reference TRBV7-9 and TRBJ1-2): DTGVSQNPRHKITKRGQNVTFRCDPISEHNRLYWYRQTLGQGPEFLTYFQNEAQLEKSRLLSDRFSAERPKGSFSTLEIQRTEQGDSAMYLCASSLEGGFGYTFGSGTRLTVV.

On this clone itself: The same CDR3 also results from other DNA sequences found in this sample. The chain has TRBV7-9 and TRBJ2-7; TRBD2 might be the D (6 bases). Looked up from germline, CDR1 is SEHNR and CDR2 is FQNEAQ (reference sequence). The CDR3 extends over 14 amino acids. Deletions cut 5 bases from V and 0 bases from J, with 11 bases between. In nucleotides, the CDR3 is TGTGCCAGCAGCCCAGGCGGGGACTCCTACGAGCAGTACTTC. As protein: CASSPGGDSYEQYF.

The chain is built from TRBV30 and TRBJ2-7; 10 bases match TRBD1. The CDR3 sequence is 14 residues long. Germline lookup yields CDR1 GTSNPN and CDR2 SVGIG (reference sequence). Unmatched junction bases numbered 9, after V lost 5 bases and J lost 5 bases. The CDR3, as DNA: TGTGCCTGGGCACCGGGACAGGGGAGGGACGAGCAGTACTTC. This sequence encodes CAWAPGQGRDEQYF.

This clone has just a few counts. Other DNA sequences in the same sample also yield this CDR3. This chain's CDR3 is CASSAQGYGYTF. The CDR3 DNA reads TGTGCCAGCAGCGCGCAGGGGTATGGCTACACCTTC. The V call is TRBV7-2, the J call TRBJ1-2; tentative D call: TRBD1 (6 bases). The CDR3 runs to 12 residues. Germline V CDR1 and CDR2: SGHTA, FQGNSA. The V end lost 5 bases, the J end lost 5 bases, and 9 bases lay between the germline ends.

This clone was picked up a small number of times. The chain carries TRBV30 and TRBJ1-6; D ambiguous. The CDR3 loop spans 13 amino acids. CDR1 and CDR2 (germline): GTSNPN, SVGIG (reference sequence). Deletions cut 5 bases from V and 12 bases from J, with 17 bases between. The CDR3 DNA is TGTGCCTGGGGCGCCAGGCGAGAAGGACCCCTCCACTTT. Encoded protein: CAWGARREGPLHF.